A selection of T cell receptor beta chains follows, all from one sample in a study of a mutant IDH1 vaccine in newly diagnosed glioma. TCRdb's table, derived via immunoSEQ multiplex PCR, lists solely in-frame clones and lacks some. The table lists 55,000 or so clones, roughly 90% of them singletons. These receptors lack a known antigen. The starting material was PBMCs, obtained from a glioma patient whose treatment included an IDH1 peptide vaccine. Receptor source: a man aged 45-60 years with glioma. The CDR3 runs from the conserved cysteine through the conserved F or W. D genes are given only for firm matches. Clone sizes are given selectively: once, few, many, or a class where the clone is expanded.

length: 13; size: -; J: TRBJ1-3; D: TRBD1; V: TRBV5-1; DNA: TGCGCCAGCAGCCAAGGACAGGGGGGCACCATATATTTT; CDR3: CASSQGQGGTIYF
length: 15; size: once; J: TRBJ1-5; D: -; V: TRBV27; DNA: TGTGCCAGCAGTTTAAGGCAGGGAGGCAATCAGCCCCAGCATTTT; CDR3: CASSLRQGGNQPQHF
length: 13; size: -; J: TRBJ1-5; D: -; V: TRBV19; DNA: TGTGCCAGTAGTATGACCCCGGCGAGGCCCCAGCATTTT; CDR3: CASSMTPARPQHF
length: 15; size: -; J: TRBJ2-3; D: TRBD1; V: TRBV30; DNA: TGTGCCTGGAGTGTCGGGACAGGGGGCACAGATACGCAGTATTTT; CDR3: CAWSVGTGGTDTQYF
length: 15; size: -; J: TRBJ2-7; D: -; V: TRBV7-6; DNA: TGTGCCAGCAGCTTAGTGTCGGAAGGGATCCACGAGCAGTACTTC; CDR3: CASSLVSEGIHEQYF
length: 13; size: -; J: TRBJ1-1; D: TRBD1; V: TRBV6-5; DNA: TGTGCCAGCATCGGGACAGGGAACACTGAAGCTTTCTTT; CDR3: CASIGTGNTEAFF
length: 14; size: -; J: TRBJ2-1; D: TRBD2; V: TRBV4-3; DNA: TGCGCCAGCAGCCAGGACGGGGGGGCAGATGAGCAGTTCTTC; CDR3: CASSQDGGADEQFF
length: 11; size: once; J: TRBJ2-7; D: -; V: TRBV7-2; DNA: TGTGCCAGCAGCCTAAGAACTGAGCAGTACTTC; CDR3: CASSLRTEQYF
length: 14; size: -; J: TRBJ2-1; D: -; V: TRBV5-5; DNA: TGTGCCAGCAGCCCCGGGACATGGGGCAATGAGCAGTTCTTC; CDR3: CASSPGTWGNEQFF
length: 15; size: -; J: TRBJ2-7; D: TRBD1; V: TRBV5-1; DNA: TGCGCCAGCAGCCCCGGCGTCCGGACAGGGAACGAGCAGTACTTC; CDR3: CASSPGVRTGNEQYF
length: 14; size: -; J: TRBJ2-5; D: -; V: TRBV9; DNA: TGTGCCAGCAGCGTACAGTCGTACCAAGAGACCCAGTACTTC; CDR3: CASSVQSYQETQYF
length: 15; size: -; J: TRBJ2-3; D: TRBD2; V: TRBV2; DNA: TGTGCCAGCAGTTTAGCGGGAGTATCGACAGATACGCAGTATTTT; CDR3: CASSLAGVSTDTQYF
length: 17; size: -; J: TRBJ2-3; D: TRBD2; V: TRBV6-4; DNA: TGTGCCAGCAGTGACTCGACGGCGGGAGGCGGGACAGATACGCAGTATTTT; CDR3: CASSDSTAGGGTDTQYF
length: 17; size: -; J: TRBJ2-7; D: TRBD2; V: TRBV4-1; DNA: TGCGCCAGCAGCCAAGGCAACCGCGGAGCGGGAGGTGTCGAGCAGTACTTC; CDR3: CASSQGNRGAGGVEQYF
length: 15; size: -; J: TRBJ2-7; D: -; V: TRBV19; DNA: TGTGCCAGTAGCTCATACGTCGGCAGGGGCTACGAGCAGTACTTC; CDR3: CASSSYVGRGYEQYF
length: 16; size: -; J: TRBJ2-3; D: -; V: TRBV5-6; DNA: TGTGCCAGCAGCCCCTTGTCGGGCGTCTTAGTAGATACGCAGTATTTT; CDR3: CASSPLSGVLVDTQYF
length: 14; size: -; J: TRBJ1-6; D: -; V: TRBV19; DNA: TGTGCCAGTAGTATCGAGCGACATAATTCACCCCTCCACTTT; CDR3: CASSIERHNSPLHF
length: 17; size: once; J: TRBJ2-2; D: TRBD2; V: TRBV2; DNA: TGTGCCAGCAGTACCATTTCTAGCGGGAGGTACACCGGGGAGCTGTTTTTT; CDR3: CASSTISSGRYTGELFF
length: 15; size: -; J: TRBJ2-7; D: -; V: TRBV28; DNA: TGTGCCAGCAGTCCCATGGCGGGACAAGGGTACGAGCAGTACTTC; CDR3: CASSPMAGQGYEQYF
length: 14; size: -; J: TRBJ1-2; D: -; V: TRBV4-1; DNA: TGCGCCAGCAGCCACCCAGGGGCGGGGTATGGCTACACCTTC; CDR3: CASSHPGAGYGYTF
length: 13; size: -; J: TRBJ2-7; D: -; V: TRBV28; DNA: TGTGCCAGCAGGAGACAGGATTCATACGAGCAGTACTTC; CDR3: CASRRQDSYEQYF
length: 14; size: -; J: TRBJ2-7; D: -; V: TRBV28; DNA: TGTGCCAGCAGCCTCCCCCAGTCGACCTACGAGCAGTACTTC; CDR3: CASSLPQSTYEQYF